This T cell receptor beta chain originates from a study of blood T cell repertoires in COVID-19. Study-level information: The samples span acute and convalescent COVID-19 from the United States, Italy and Spain. From T cells, B-cell-depleted T cells, or PBMCs came the material, which was cDNA or gDNA.

Germline-derived CDR1 and CDR2 are SGHRS and YFSETQ. Trimming stripped 4 bases from V and 8 bases from J, with 16 bases between. The CDR3 spans 14 residues. As processed by the authors: How many nucleated cells were present was estimated from reference gene primer amplification. Assay used: immunoSEQ multiplex PCR; TCRdb lists only in-frame clones, some missing. Clonal size and the V and J genes are those of that table, whereas D and trimming came from the DNA. The sample lists approximately 120,000 clones, around four fifths occurring once. Source material: peripheral blood. V is TRBV5-1 and J is TRBJ2-1, with a tentative D call TRBD2 (5 bases). The sequence was obtained from a human donor in a cohort sampled during active COVID-19. CDR3 bases: TGCGCCAGCAGCCAGAGTTGGGGTAGCGATGAGCAGTTCTTC. This gives the protein CASSQSWGSDEQFF. Combining the CDR3 with reference TRBV5-1 and TRBJ2-1 gives the whole variable domain KAGVTQTPRYLIKTRGQQVTLSCSPISGHRSVSWYQQTPGQGLQFLFEYFSETQRNKGNFPGRFSGRQFSNSRSEMNVSTLELGDSALYLCASSQSWGSDEQFFGPGTRLTVL.